This TCR beta chain was documented in a study of blood T cell repertoires in COVID-19. Study in general: In each case, the material was cDNA or gDNA derived from T cells, B-cell-depleted T cells, or PBMCs.

Original processing notes: Nucleated cell number was recorded as an estimate derived from reference gene primer amplification. The table came from immunoSEQ multiplex PCR; TCRdb's copy has only in-frame clones and leaves some out. V, J and clone size are taken as reported in that table, and D and trimming were inferred from the DNA itself. The table includes about 180,000 clones, about 91% detected once. CDR3 length: 12 residues. Germline lookup yields CDR1 SGHTS and CDR2 YDEGEE. V lost 1 base and J 4 bases, leaving 5 bases between the germline ends. Ages ranged from roughly 18 to 100 years, with residence in about 23 US areas. Cohort assignment relied on participant-reported clinical history.

V and J are TRBV5-8 and TRBJ1-2; unclear D gene. The source of this sequence is a woman aged 35 to 49 with acute COVID-19. The sequencing sample was made of PBMCs or T cells enriched from blood (not recorded which). The CDR3 sequence is CASSLTAYGYTF. CDR3 coding DNA: TGTGCCAGCAGCTTGACAGCCTATGGCTACACCTTC.